These 6 T cell receptor beta chains were sequenced from one sample in a study of cytomegalovirus exposure and HLA in healthy donors listed by TCRdb under 2017. The library came from the immunoSEQ multiplex PCR assay. A mixture of 60 forward primers for TCR Vbeta segments and 13 reverse primers for TCR Jbeta segments was used in the multiplex PCR. TCRdb retrieved this table from immuneACCESS and kept in-frame rearrangements only. Not all clones are present; in checked studies, unresolved V genes account for under half, and no reason is known for the remainder. This sample is represented by a few hundred thousand clones; under 90% of them were singletons. The ten top clones hold about 0.28% of the sample. The sequenced material came from PBMCs. These receptors all stem from a girl aged 2 to 10 in good health and CMV-seronegative.

The CDR3: CASSGRTGVSYNEQFF. The CDR3 DNA follows: TGTGCCAGCAGCGGGCGAACAGGGGTGTCCTACAATGAGCAGTTCTTC. The chain carries TRBV7-8 and TRBJ2-1; 7 bases fit TRBD1. Germline V lookup: CDR1 SGHVS, CDR2 FQNEAQ. J was trimmed by 1 base and V by 5 bases; bases with no gene match: 8. The CDR3 loop spans 16 amino acids.

The chain recombines TRBV7-8 with TRBJ2-7; 8 nucleotides align to TRBD2. The germline CDR1 and CDR2 sequences are SGHVS and FQNEAQ. The CDR3 consists of 15 residues. V dropped 1 base and J dropped 3; count of bases not matched to a gene: 5. The CDR3 loop is CASSLGIGGDYEQYF. The CDR3 coding sequence is TGTGCCAGCAGCTTAGGGATCGGGGGGGACTACGAGCAGTACTTC.

This chain joins TRBV11-2 and TRBJ1-4, with 9 bases identical to TRBD1. There are 14 residues in the CDR3. The germline V gene encodes CDR1 SGHAT and CDR2 FQNNGV. Losses at the gene ends were 7 bases for V and 8 bases for J; bases not matched to a gene: 8. The CDR3 DNA is TGTGCCAGCACCAACCCGGGACAGGGCGAAAAACTGTTTTTT. Translating it yields CASTNPGQGEKLFF.

The CDR3 bases are TGTGCCAGCAGTTTCGGGAGTGGCAATGAGCAGTTCTTC. This codes for CASSFGSGNEQFF. This sequence joins TRBV27 and TRBJ2-1, with D maybe TRBD2 (6 bases). The V gene lost 3 bases and the J gene lost 6 bases, with 9 bases spanning the gap. The CDR3 runs to 13 residues. Germline values: CDR1 MNHEY, CDR2 SMNVEV (reference sequence).

The chain combines TRBV28 with TRBJ2-3; 10 positions agree with TRBD2. Germline-derived CDR1 and CDR2 are MDHEN and SYDVKM. With V trimmed by 5 bases and J by 6 bases, 11 bases remained unmatched. This CDR3 is 16 amino acids long. The DNA of the CDR3 is TGTGCCAGCAGTCTAGGATCTAGCGGGAGAACGGATACGCAGTATTTT. Its translation is CASSLGSSGRTDTQYF. Variable domain in full (rest from reference TRBV28 and TRBJ2-3): DVKVTQSSRYLVKRTGEKVFLECVQDMDHENMFWYRQDPGLGLRLIYFSYDVKMKEKGDIPEGYSVSREKKERFSLILESASTNQTSMYLCASSLGSSGRTDTQYFGPGTRLTVL.

The CDR3 nucleotides are TGTGCCAGCATTGCGGGAACCTGGGAGCTGTTTTTT. This gives the protein CASIAGTWELFF. The rearrangement links TRBV2 to TRBJ2-2; a weak D match, TRBD2 (6 bases). Germline V lookup: CDR1 SNHLY, CDR2 FYNNEI. V lost 7 bases and J 9 bases, leaving 12 bases between the germline ends. The CDR3 sequence is 12 residues long.